This TCR beta chain was recovered during a study of read filtering for tumor transcriptome and immune sequencing (dated by TCRdb to about 2020). A note on the overall study: The cohort had roughly 17 male and approximately 14 female patients with a mean age of roughly 70 years, ranging from about 40 to 85. By revised international staging, eight or nine patients were R-ISS I, about 17 were R-ISS II and over five were R-ISS III. After DNase treatment, whole-transcriptome libraries were prepared using the TruSeq RNA Access Library Prep Kit. TCR-region mapped reads per sample ranged from about 4 to 10.27 million with IR-seq versus only roughly 85 to 1273 with RNA-seq. Using the same bone marrow samples, the study ran both targeted immune repertoire sequencing and bulk whole-transcriptome sequencing and then compared the TCR repertoires from each method. A main aim was a read-filtering strategy for immune repertoire data, specifically whether clonotypes supported by a single read should be removed. General conclusions and limits of the study: The correlation between IR-seq and RNA-seq shared clonotype proportions was increased by removal of single-read clonotypes. Compared with RNA-seq, IR-seq captured clonotypes at much greater depth and more reliably, and a smaller IR-seq throughput was enough to identify most of the shared clonotypes. Single-read clonotypes made up around 82% of clonotypes but roughly 3.2% of total reads in IR-seq, and approximately 73% of clonotypes and approximately 45% of reads in RNA-seq. The sorted CD138-negative fraction was a mixed bone marrow immune population, not purified T cells.

The Immunoverse kit was used to build TCR libraries from 400 to 500 ng RNA, with molecular barcoded adaptors covering alpha/delta and beta/gamma chains. TCR library preparation used the same RNA that went into transcriptome sequencing. TCR libraries were sequenced on an Illumina HiSeq 4000 with 2 x 150 cycles. The authors' analysis ran thus. Using MiXCR, which included quality filtering and error correction, TCR reads were aligned to human V, D, J and C references and then assembled into CDR3 clonotypes. The tcR package in R was used for analysis of clonotype counts and gene usage diversity. Raw mapping reads were checked after the RNA-seq reads had been mapped by STAR aligner version 2.5.3a onto the human GRCh37 genome. IR-seq fastq files were randomly downsampled with Seqtk 1.3 to test the effect of sequencing depth on detected clonotypes. TCRdb reran the public reads through fastp at Q25 and MiXCR, keeping productive beta chains. Every entry covers one CDR3 protein and lists the most common genes and DNA from its rows. These V and J calls are TCRdb output, not the study's own analysis. The sample table lists 13,000 to 15,000 distinct CDR3 sequences, just over 20% of them with a count of one. The ten largest clones capture 75% to 85% of the sample.

This clonotype was observed many times. Its antigen remains unidentified. It has no much larger one-base neighbor in the sample; base qualities were not kept. Every patient had bone marrow sampled at the time of active disease. Ficoll-Hypaque density gradient centrifugation was used to isolate bone marrow mononuclear cells. To remove myeloma plasma cells, the cells were labeled with CD138 magnetic microbeads on a MACS separator, and CD138-negative cells were then collected by negative selection. Flow cytometry with CD138 antibodies on an Attune NxT was used to check how pure the isolated cells were. TRIzol reagent was used to extract total RNA, and a NanoDrop spectrophotometer was used to quantify the extracted RNA. Paired RNA-seq and IR-seq were performed on the CD138-negative bone marrow sample of each patient. CDR1 and CDR2, per the germline V gene (reference sequence), are LNHNV and YYDKDF. Trimming removed 5 bases from V and 8 bases from J, leaving 16 bases between the germline ends. There are 14 amino acids in the CDR3, from cysteine to phenylalanine inclusive. CDR3 DNA is the only sequence kept; it has 42 bases, read in frame from the first base.

Material for sequencing was a population of CD138-negative cells sorted from bone marrow. The cell subset or site label here, explained by the study, means: bone marrow mononuclear cells depleted of CD138+ plasma/myeloma cells by negative magnetic selection. This receptor was obtained from a donor aged 40 or older with multiple myeloma. This chain joins TRBV15 to TRBJ2-1; TRBD1 is a weak D gene call, 5 bases matching. The CDR3 reads as follows: CATSSGPGLDEQFF. The DNA reads as follows: TGTGCCACCAGCTCAGGCCCAGGGCTGGATGAGCAGTTCTTC.